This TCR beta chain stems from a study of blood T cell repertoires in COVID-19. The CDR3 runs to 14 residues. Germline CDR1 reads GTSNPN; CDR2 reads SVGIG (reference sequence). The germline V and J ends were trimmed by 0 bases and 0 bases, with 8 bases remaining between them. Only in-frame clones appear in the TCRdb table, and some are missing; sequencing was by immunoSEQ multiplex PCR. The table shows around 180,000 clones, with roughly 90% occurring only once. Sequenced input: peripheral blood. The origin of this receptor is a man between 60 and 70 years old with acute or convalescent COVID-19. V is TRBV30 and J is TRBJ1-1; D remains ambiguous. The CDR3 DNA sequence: TGTGCCTGGAGTGTGCAGTATATGAACACTGAAGCTTTCTTT. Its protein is CAWSVQYMNTEAFF.